These 22 T cell receptor beta chains came from one sample sequenced in a study of OX40 agonist ivuxolimab in advanced cancers. Sequencing used immunoSEQ multiplex PCR; TCRdb keeps in-frame clones, though not all of them. Of about 60,000 clones in the sample, 80% to 90% are singletons; the top ten hold more than 4.5%. The sample was CD4+ or CD8+ T cells sorted from blood, taken in a trial of the OX40 agonist ivuxolimab. These receptors originate from an adult with an advanced solid tumor such as melanoma, head and neck, liver or kidney cancer.

This sequence joins TRBV5-1 and TRBJ1-5; possibly TRBD1 for D (6 bases). The CDR3 has 15 residues. From germline, CDR1 is SGHRS and CDR2 YFSETQ. V lost 2 bases to trimming and J lost 1 base, with 10 bases between them. The CDR3 nucleotides are TGCGCCAGCAGCTTAGGGGGGATCAGCAATCAGCCCCAGCATTTT. This gives the protein CASSLGGISNQPQHF. The variable domain in full, completed from reference TRBV5-1 and TRBJ1-5, reads KAGVTQTPRYLIKTRGQQVTLSCSPISGHRSVSWYQQTPGQGLQFLFEYFSETQRNKGNFPGRFSGRQFSNSRSEMNVSTLELGDSALYLCASSLGGISNQPQHFGDGTRLSIL.

The rearrangement links TRBV6-5 to TRBJ2-5; TRBD2 matches 14 bases. The germline V gene has CDR1 MNHEY and CDR2 SVGAGI. Trimming cost V 0 bases and J 4 bases; bases outside gene matches: 1. The length of the CDR3 is 16 residues. CDR3 DNA: TGTGCCAGCAGTTACTCTGGACTAGCGGGGGGAGAGACCCAGTACTTC. Its protein is CASSYSGLAGGETQYF.

This chain joins TRBV5-1 and TRBJ2-5, with 9 nucleotides matching TRBD1. Losses at the gene ends were 4 bases for V and 3 bases for J; bases not matched to a gene: 7. Germline V gene sequence: CDR1 SGHRS, CDR2 YFSETQ. This CDR3 contains 15 residues. The CDR3 sequence is CASSVGTGREETQYF. DNA for the CDR3: TGCGCCAGCAGCGTCGGGACAGGGCGAGAAGAGACCCAGTACTTC.

The chain is built from TRBV6-1 and TRBJ1-2; TRBD1 matches at 9 bases. The CDR3 sequence is 14 residues long. J was trimmed by 8 bases and V by 10 bases; bases with no gene match: 14. Germline values: CDR1 MNHNS, CDR2 SASEGT. CDR3 protein: CATRDRVPPQGYTF. Written as DNA, the CDR3 is TGTGCCACCAGGGACAGGGTACCCCCGCAGGGCTACACCTTC.

Points on this clone: An end of the junction differs from the germline gene, which may be a read error. V usage is TRBV6-1 and J usage is TRBJ2-7; either TRBD1 or TRBD2 may supply D (5 bases each). Germline CDR1 and CDR2: MNHNS and SASEGT. CDR3 length: 13 amino acids. The CDR3 nucleotides read TGTGCCAGCAGTGTGGGGACCGACGCCGAGCTGTACTTC. Its protein product is CASSVGTDAELYF.

The chain employs TRBV5-1 and TRBJ2-6; D is possibly TRBD1 (5 bases). The CDR3 has 15 amino acids. The germline gives CDR1 SGHRS, CDR2 YFSETQ. Trimming left V 2 bases short and J 1 base short, with 7 bases between. The CDR3 sequence: CASSFDSSGANVLTF. In DNA, the CDR3 is TGCGCCAGCAGCTTTGACAGTTCTGGGGCCAACGTCCTGACTTTC.

The chain uses TRBV6-5 and TRBJ2-7; TRBD1 is a possible D gene (7 bases). V was pared by 6 bases and J by 4 bases, with 19 bases between. The CDR3 has 15 amino acids. CDR1 and CDR2 from the germline V gene are MNHEY and SVGAGI. CDR3 protein: CASRGQPTGEYEQYF. CDR3 coding DNA: TGTGCCAGCAGGGGACAGCCAACGGGAGAGTACGAGCAGTACTTC.

This chain joins TRBV9 and TRBJ2-5, with D possibly called TRBD1 or TRBD2 (5 bases each). Germline V gives CDR1 SGDLS, CDR2 YYNGEE. The CDR3 contains 13 residues. Trimming took off 3 bases at V and 5 bases at J, with 11 bases between the two ends. The chain's CDR3 is CASSAGTEETQYF. The DNA of the CDR3 is TGTGCCAGCAGCGCCGGGACCGAGGAGACCCAGTACTTC.

The DNA of the CDR3 is TGTGCCAGCAGCTCCTACAGGGATAATGAGCAGTTCTTC. Residues: CASSSYRDNEQFF. This chain connects TRBV7-6 to TRBJ2-1; TRBD1 is a possible D gene (6 bases). The CDR3 covers 13 residues. V lost 4 bases and J 7 bases, leaving 11 bases between the germline ends. CDR1 is SGHVS and CDR2 is FNYEAQ in the germline V gene.

This clone was observed a few times. The chain uses TRBV28 and TRBJ2-6; D is uncertain. CDR1 and CDR2 (germline): MDHEN, SYDVKM. V was pared by 6 bases and J by 0 bases, with 6 bases between. This CDR3 region has 14 residues. For the CDR3, the DNA is TGTGCCAGCAGCTTCGACTCTGGGGCCAACGTCCTGACTTTC. Protein: CASSFDSGANVLTF.

This chain uses TRBV6-4 with TRBJ2-3; D tentatively fits TRBD1 or TRBD2 (5 bases each). The germline V gene encodes CDR1 MRHNA and CDR2 SNTAGT. There are 15 residues in the CDR3. Trimming took off 2 bases at V and 3 bases at J, with 12 bases between the two ends. The CDR3 protein is CASSDQPGPTDTQYF. The CDR3 DNA sequence: TGTGCCAGCAGTGACCAACCGGGACCAACAGATACGCAGTATTTT.

The genes are TRBV5-1 and TRBJ2-3; 8 bases match TRBD2. Germline CDR1 is SGHRS and CDR2 is YFSETQ. V lost 0 bases to trimming and J lost 4 bases; unmatched junction nucleotides: 10. This CDR3 has 17 residues. CDR3 coding DNA: TGCGCCAGCAGCTTGGGGGCGGGGGGCGGACATCCAGATACGCAGTATTTT. It encodes CASSLGAGGGHPDTQYF.

The chain is built from TRBV2 and TRBJ1-4, with TRBD1 matching over 8 bases. CDR1 is SNHLY, CDR2 FYNNEI, per germline. This CDR3 comprises 14 residues. V lost 6 bases, J lost 5 bases, and 5 bases stayed unmatched. CDR3 in DNA: TGTGCCAGCAGGAGGACAGGGAAAAATGAAAAACTGTTTTTT. Translated, it gives CASRRTGKNEKLFF.

This chain connects TRBV7-9 to TRBJ1-4; D is unclear. The V end was cut by 5 bases, the J end by 7 bases, with 23 bases between. Germline CDR1 SEHNR, CDR2 FQNEAQ (reference sequence). The CDR3 runs 17 residues. The CDR3 DNA is TGTGCCAGCAGCCCCGGACGAGTGGCCTTGAAGAGTGAAAAACTGTTTTTT. Its translation: CASSPGRVALKSEKLFF. Complete variable domain (other parts from reference TRBV7-9 and TRBJ1-4): DTGVSQNPRHKITKRGQNVTFRCDPISEHNRLYWYRQTLGQGPEFLTYFQNEAQLEKSRLLSDRFSAERPKGSFSTLEIQRTEQGDSAMYLCASSPGRVALKSEKLFFGSGTQLSVL.

The rearrangement uses TRBV7-9 and TRBJ2-4, with 7 bases identical to TRBD1. The ends lost 3 bases at V and 7 bases at J; junction bases unmatched: 6. This CDR3 comprises 14 residues. Germline assignment: CDR1 SEHNR and CDR2 FQNEAQ (reference sequence). CDR3 region: CASSFGQAMNIQYF. CDR3 nucleotide sequence: TGTGCCAGCAGCTTCGGACAGGCGATGAACATTCAGTACTTC.

The chain employs TRBV4-2 and TRBJ1-2, with D maybe TRBD1 (5 bases). The CDR3 consists of 14 residues. Germline V CDR1 and CDR2: LGHNA, YNFKEQ. V lost 1 base and J 8 bases, leaving 14 bases between the germline ends. The CDR3 DNA reads as TGTGCCAGCAGCCAAGGAAGACAGTCTTCGGGCTACACCTTC. This encodes CASSQGRQSSGYTF.

This chain connects TRBV5-6 to TRBJ2-1; D gene uncertain. Germline values: CDR1 SGHDT, CDR2 YYEEEE. Trimming left V 0 bases short and J 6 bases short, with 1 base between. The length of the CDR3 is 11 residues. CDR3 region: CASSLANEQFF. In DNA form, the CDR3 reads TGTGCCAGCAGCTTGGCCAATGAGCAGTTCTTC.

The rearrangement links TRBV6-5 to TRBJ2-7, with D possibly TRBD2 on 7 matching bases. This CDR3 has 14 amino acids. V was cut by 0 bases and J by 10 bases, with 16 bases left in between. Germline lookup yields CDR1 MNHEY and CDR2 SVGAGI. The CDR3 coding sequence is TGTGCCAGCAGTTACTCAGGGGGGGGGAGGAGACAGTACTTC. As protein: CASSYSGGGRRQYF.

The table lists this clone with a count of one. This chain uses TRBV7-2 with TRBJ2-1, with TRBD2 matching over 9 bases. Germline V lookup: CDR1 SGHTA, CDR2 FQGNSA. The V and J ends lost 1 base and 8 bases, in that order; junction bases with no gene match: 6. This CDR3 region has 15 residues. CDR3 amino acids: CASSLEAGGWDEQFF. CDR3 sequence (DNA): TGTGCCAGCAGCTTAGAAGCGGGGGGCTGGGATGAGCAGTTCTTC.

This clone has more than one count but fewer than ten. The chain is built from TRBV5-4 and TRBJ1-1; 9 bases map to TRBD1. V shed 2 bases, J shed 8 bases, and the junction held 7 bases outside the gene matches. Germline CDR1 SGHNT, CDR2 YYREEE (reference sequence). CDR3 length: 14 amino acids. The CDR3 nucleotides read TGTGCCAGCAGCTTACAGGGGGCGAATATGGAAGCTTTCTTT. It is translated as CASSLQGANMEAFF.

This clone appeared once. The chain uses TRBV7-6 and TRBJ1-6; 7 bases map to TRBD1. Germline trimming cut 5 bases from V and 11 bases from J; bases unmatched to any gene: 9. From germline, CDR1 is SGHVS and CDR2 FNYEAQ. The CDR3 spans 14 residues. The CDR3 region has the DNA TGTGCCAGCAGCGCCGACAGGGACGGGACACCCCTCCACTTT. Protein sequence: CASSADRDGTPLHF. The variable domain in full, completed from reference TRBV7-6 and TRBJ1-6, reads GAGVSQSPRYKVTKRGQDVALRCDPISGHVSLYWYRQALGQGPEFLTYFNYEAQQDKSGLPNDRFSAERPEGSISTLTIQRTEQRDSAMYRCASSADRDGTPLHFGNGTRLTVT.

This chain connects TRBV5-1 to TRBJ1-2; no reliable D call. The CDR3 contains 14 residues. Trimming stripped 2 bases from V and 3 bases from J, with 11 bases between. The germline CDR1 and CDR2 sequences are SGHRS and YFSETQ. Written as DNA, the CDR3 is TGCGCCAGCAGCTTAGACACCTTAGACTATGGCTACACCTTC. It yields the protein CASSLDTLDYGYTF.